The clone carrying this T cell receptor (beta chain) appeared a single time. Its cognate antigen is unknown. Clones were read by immunoSEQ multiplex PCR, and TCRdb kept only the in-frame ones, dropping some. The data contain roughly 390,000 clones, 88% of them singletons. The sample is drawn from a study of Ad26.COV2.S vaccination and SARS-CoV-2 variants. Study-wide results and limits: Placebo recipients had lower spike-specific TCR breadth than vaccine recipients.

CDR1 and CDR2 (germline): MNHNS, SASEGT. The CDR3 loop spans 15 amino acids. Trimming left V 3 bases short and J 4 bases short, with 15 bases between. Documented treatment: 15 to 20 received Ad26.COV2.S at low or high dose, single or two shots; roughly five received placebo; per-sample allocation not given. It was on day 63 after the first vaccine or placebo injection that samples were taken. An Ad26 vector expressing Wuhan-strain SARS-CoV-2 spike constituted the vaccine. The clonotype was recovered from a person aged 18-65 years who received the Ad26.COV2.S COVID-19 vaccine or a placebo. The material was peripheral blood, obtained in a trial of Ad26.COV2.S vaccine versus placebo. V gene TRBV6-1 combines with J gene TRBJ1-2; D is possibly TRBD1 (5 bases). In DNA form, the CDR3 reads TGTGCCAGCAGTGATCCCGGGACTGGATCCTATGGCTACACCTTC. Protein product: CASSDPGTGSYGYTF.